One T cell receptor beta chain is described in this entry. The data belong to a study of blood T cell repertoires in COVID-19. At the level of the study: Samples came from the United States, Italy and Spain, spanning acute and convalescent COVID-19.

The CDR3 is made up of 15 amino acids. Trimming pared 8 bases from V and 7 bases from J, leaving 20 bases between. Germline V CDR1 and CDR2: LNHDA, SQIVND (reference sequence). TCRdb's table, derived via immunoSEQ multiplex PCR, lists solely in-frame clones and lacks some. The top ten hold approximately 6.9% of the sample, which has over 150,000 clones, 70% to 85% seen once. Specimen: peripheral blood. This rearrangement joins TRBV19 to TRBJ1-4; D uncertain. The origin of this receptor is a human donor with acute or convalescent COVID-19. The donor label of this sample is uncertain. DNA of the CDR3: TGTGCCAGTTCCCGTGTGGGGAGGGAGAGTGAAAAACTGTTTTTT. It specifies CASSRVGRESEKLFF.